These 21 T cell receptor beta chains share one sample of origin, sequenced in a study of cytomegalovirus exposure and HLA in healthy donors. The table came from immunoSEQ multiplex PCR; TCRdb's copy has only in-frame clones and leaves some out. Of 190,000 or so clones listed, 80% to 85% are singletons. Sequenced sample: PBMCs. These receptors all come from a woman between 18 and 30 years old in good health and CMV-seropositive.

The chain joins TRBV6-5 to TRBJ1-1, with D hard to call. The CDR3 extends over 11 amino acids. Trimming removed 4 bases at V and 4 bases at J, with 4 bases between. Germline CDR1 reads MNHEY; CDR2 reads SVGAGI. The CDR3 here is CASSSVTEAFF. The CDR3 DNA follows: TGTGCCAGCAGTTCAGTCACTGAAGCTTTCTTT.

The genes are TRBV5-1 and TRBJ2-5; D might be TRBD1 (6 bases). The length of the CDR3 is 15 residues. The germline CDR1 and CDR2 sequences are SGHRS and YFSETQ. V dropped 4 bases and J dropped 1 base, with 14 bases sitting between them. The CDR3 region has the DNA TGCGCCAGCAGCCCTTCGACAGGCCTCCAAGAGACCCAGTACTTC. Translation: CASSPSTGLQETQYF.

A remark on this clone: Other DNA variants within this sample encode the same CDR3. The chain is built from TRBV7-2 and TRBJ1-2; 8 bases match TRBD1. V trimming: 5 bases; J trimming: 5 bases; junction bases outside the gene matches: 7. CDR1 and CDR2 (germline): SGHTA, FQGNSA. There are 14 residues in the CDR3. CDR3: CASSPPRTGYGYTF. The CDR3 DNA reads TGTGCCAGCAGCCCTCCTCGGACAGGGTATGGCTACACCTTC.

V gene TRBV5-1 combines with J gene TRBJ1-2, with D unclear. V lost 0 bases, J lost 1 base, and 10 bases lay in between. The length of the CDR3 is 15 residues. Germline CDR1 SGHRS, CDR2 YFSETQ. This chain's CDR3 is CASSLEAAFNYGYTF. The CDR3 DNA sequence: TGCGCCAGCAGCTTGGAGGCAGCGTTTAACTATGGCTACACCTTC.

This clone was seen many times. As DNA, the CDR3 is TGTGCCAGCAGCTCCGGAAACAGATTCGGCTACACCTTC. Translation: CASSSGNRFGYTF. The chain combines TRBV7-8 with TRBJ1-2, with no clear D. In germline, CDR1 is SGHVS, CDR2 FQNEAQ. V was cut by 4 bases and J by 8 bases, with 14 bases left in between. The CDR3 totals 13 residues.

The CDR3 coding sequence is TGTGCCAGTAGTATCGGGGGGGCAGATGAAAAACTGTTTTTT. Its translation is CASSIGGADEKLFF. This chain connects TRBV19 to TRBJ1-4; D might be TRBD1 (6 bases). V dropped 3 bases and J dropped 6 bases, with 11 bases sitting between them. Germline assignment: CDR1 LNHDA and CDR2 SQIVND (reference sequence). The CDR3 runs to 14 residues.

The chain has TRBV5-1 and TRBJ2-1, with 13 bases identical to TRBD2. This CDR3 is 19 amino acids long. The V segment lost 4 bases and the J segment 4 bases; nucleotides outside the gene matches: 14. Per the germline V gene, CDR1 is SGHRS and CDR2 is YFSETQ. CDR3 sequence: CASSLGSTSGGAMYNEQFF. CDR3 nucleotides: TGCGCCAGCAGCCTTGGATCCACTAGCGGGGGGGCGATGTACAATGAGCAGTTCTTC.

The chain carries TRBV6-1 and TRBJ1-4; unclear D gene. The CDR3 loop spans 14 amino acids. Germline lookup yields CDR1 MNHNS and CDR2 SASEGT. Trimming removed 2 bases from V and 10 bases from J, with 14 bases in between. CDR3 in amino acids: CASSEFGQDGKLFF. The CDR3 coding sequence is TGTGCCAGCAGTGAATTTGGCCAGGATGGAAAACTGTTTTTT.

The chain combines TRBV7-8 with TRBJ2-5; TRBD1 matches at 10 bases. The CDR3 covers 15 residues. V dropped 5 bases and J dropped 5; count of bases not matched to a gene: 8. CDR1 SGHVS and CDR2 FQNEAQ come from the germline V gene. In nucleotides, the CDR3 is TGTGCCAGCAGCCGCGGACAGGGGGTCGGGGAGACCCAGTACTTC. As protein: CASSRGQGVGETQYF.

The chain employs TRBV7-3 and TRBJ2-3, with TRBD2 as a possible D gene (5 bases). The V gene lost 3 bases and the J gene lost 3 bases, with 13 bases spanning the gap. This CDR3 has 15 amino acids. From germline, CDR1 is SGHTA and CDR2 FQGTGA. In DNA form, the CDR3 reads TGTGCCAGCAGCTTTGACGGGGTTGGGACAGATACGCAGTATTTT. Translation gives CASSFDGVGTDTQYF.

This rearrangement joins TRBV4-3 to TRBJ2-3; TRBD2 might be the D (6 bases). This CDR3 spans 16 amino acids. V lost 0 bases and J lost 1, with 11 bases in between. Germline V gives CDR1 LGHNA, CDR2 YSLEER. For the CDR3, the DNA is TGCGCCAGCAGCCAAGATGGAGGGTACGGCACAGATACGCAGTATTTT. Protein product: CASSQDGGYGTDTQYF.

This clone was seen a single time. The chain has TRBV2 and TRBJ2-2; 7 nucleotides line up with TRBD1. The CDR3 loop spans 12 amino acids. J was trimmed by 3 bases and V by 9 bases; bases with no gene match: 1. CDR1 SNHLY and CDR2 FYNNEI come from the germline V gene. DNA of the CDR3: TGTGCCAGTACAGGGGACACCGGGGAGCTGTTTTTT. This gives the protein CASTGDTGELFF.

The V gene is TRBV9, the J gene TRBJ2-3; 12 nucleotides match TRBD2. With V trimmed by 3 bases and J by 3 bases, 2 bases remained unmatched. Germline lookup yields CDR1 SGDLS and CDR2 YYNGEE. This CDR3 is built from 15 residues. This chain's CDR3 is CASSGTSGGTDTQYF. CDR3 coding DNA: TGTGCCAGCAGCGGAACTAGCGGGGGGACAGATACGCAGTATTTT.

Worth noting for this clone: Distinct nucleotide sequences in the sample also encode this CDR3. This chain connects TRBV7-2 to TRBJ2-3, with D possibly being TRBD2 (6 bases). V was clipped by 0 bases and J by 3 bases, with 10 bases between them. The germline gives CDR1 SGHTA, CDR2 FQGNSA. The CDR3 is 15 residues long. The DNA of the CDR3 is TGTGCCAGCAGCTTAGCGGGGGGAAATACAGATACGCAGTATTTT. Its translation is CASSLAGGNTDTQYF.

This chain uses TRBV5-4 with TRBJ2-2, with 8 bases identical to TRBD1. This CDR3 contains 18 residues. Germline CDR1 is SGHNT and CDR2 is YYREEE (reference sequence). V shed 4 bases and J 2 bases; nucleotides not matched to a gene: 13. CDR3 residues: CASSPPYADRANTGELFF. The CDR3 nucleotides are TGTGCCAGCAGCCCGCCCTACGCGGACAGGGCAAACACCGGGGAGCTGTTTTTT.

This rearrangement joins TRBV28 to TRBJ1-2; D unresolved. The V end was cut by 6 bases, the J end by 0 bases, with 14 bases between. Germline V gene lookup returns CDR1 MDHEN and CDR2 SYDVKM. The CDR3 has 15 residues. The CDR3 sequence: CASRLPGGSNYGYTF. CDR3 nucleotides: TGTGCCAGCAGGCTTCCCGGAGGTTCTAACTATGGCTACACCTTC.

Regarding this clone: Other nucleotide sequences in the sample specify the same CDR3. The V and J genes are TRBV9 and TRBJ2-7; 7 bases are shared with TRBD1. CDR1 is SGDLS and CDR2 is YYNGEE in the germline V gene. The trim removed 3 bases at V and 5 bases at J, leaving 2 bases unmatched. The CDR3 has 12 residues. This CDR3 is CASSGTGDEQYF. The CDR3 nucleotides are TGTGCCAGCAGCGGGACAGGCGACGAGCAGTACTTC.

The chain couples TRBV29-1 to TRBJ1-1; D ambiguous. Looked up from germline, CDR1 is SQVTM and CDR2 is ANQGSEA. The V gene lost 3 bases and the J gene lost 10 bases, with 21 bases spanning the gap. The CDR3 contains 14 residues. CDR3 coding DNA: TGCAGCGTTGAGAGCCGGGTGGGAGGTGCTGGAGCTTTCTTT. Its translation is CSVESRVGGAGAFF.

The CDR3 sequence: CASRKLAGGSAGELFF. The DNA for the CDR3 is TGTGCCAGCAGGAAATTAGCGGGGGGGTCTGCCGGGGAGCTGTTTTTT. J is TRBJ2-2 and V is TRBV2; 11 nucleotides agree with TRBD2. V gave up 6 bases and J gave up 6 bases; unmatched junction bases: 9. From germline, CDR1 is SNHLY and CDR2 FYNNEI. The CDR3 loop spans 16 amino acids.

J is TRBJ2-3 and V is TRBV7-9, with TRBD2 matching over 7 bases. From germline, CDR1 is SEHNR and CDR2 FQNEAQ (reference sequence). The CDR3 consists of 14 residues. The V and J ends lost 7 bases and 2 bases, in that order; junction bases with no gene match: 6. CDR3 in DNA: TGTGCCAGCACCTGGGGGACTAACACAGATACGCAGTATTTT. As protein: CASTWGTNTDTQYF.

V gene TRBV27 combines with J gene TRBJ2-2; no clear D. The CDR3 consists of 10 residues. From germline, CDR1 is MNHEY and CDR2 SMNVEV (reference sequence). V lost 8 bases to trimming and J lost 8 bases, with 6 bases between them. The CDR3, as DNA: TGTGCCAGCCCCCCTGGGGAGCTGTTTTTT. Translating it yields CASPPGELFF.